This TCR beta chain was captured by sequencing in a study of CD4+ T cells in melanoma. Regarding the study as a whole: CD8+ T cell, macrophage and B cell function reportedly correlated with neoantigen-specific CD4+ T cells. In melanoma, neoantigen-specific CD4+ T cells reportedly differed in differentiation state.

Germline V gene lookup returns CDR1 MNHEY and CDR2 SMNVEV (reference sequence). The ends lost 5 bases at V and 4 bases at J; junction bases unmatched: 11. This CDR3 region has 15 residues. Sequenced by immunoSEQ multiplex PCR; TCRdb stores in-frame clones only, minus some. The table lists roughly 5,100 clones, about 61% of them singletons. On this clone: As yet, its antigen is unknown.

This TCR derives from a human donor with melanoma. The sequencing sample was made of cells from a culture (not recorded whether cultured in vitro). The chain carries TRBV27 and TRBJ2-7, with 7 bases aligning to TRBD1. In DNA, the CDR3 is TGTGCCAGCAGTAACGACAGGACAGGAACTTACGAGCAGTACTTC. This sequence encodes CASSNDRTGTYEQYF.